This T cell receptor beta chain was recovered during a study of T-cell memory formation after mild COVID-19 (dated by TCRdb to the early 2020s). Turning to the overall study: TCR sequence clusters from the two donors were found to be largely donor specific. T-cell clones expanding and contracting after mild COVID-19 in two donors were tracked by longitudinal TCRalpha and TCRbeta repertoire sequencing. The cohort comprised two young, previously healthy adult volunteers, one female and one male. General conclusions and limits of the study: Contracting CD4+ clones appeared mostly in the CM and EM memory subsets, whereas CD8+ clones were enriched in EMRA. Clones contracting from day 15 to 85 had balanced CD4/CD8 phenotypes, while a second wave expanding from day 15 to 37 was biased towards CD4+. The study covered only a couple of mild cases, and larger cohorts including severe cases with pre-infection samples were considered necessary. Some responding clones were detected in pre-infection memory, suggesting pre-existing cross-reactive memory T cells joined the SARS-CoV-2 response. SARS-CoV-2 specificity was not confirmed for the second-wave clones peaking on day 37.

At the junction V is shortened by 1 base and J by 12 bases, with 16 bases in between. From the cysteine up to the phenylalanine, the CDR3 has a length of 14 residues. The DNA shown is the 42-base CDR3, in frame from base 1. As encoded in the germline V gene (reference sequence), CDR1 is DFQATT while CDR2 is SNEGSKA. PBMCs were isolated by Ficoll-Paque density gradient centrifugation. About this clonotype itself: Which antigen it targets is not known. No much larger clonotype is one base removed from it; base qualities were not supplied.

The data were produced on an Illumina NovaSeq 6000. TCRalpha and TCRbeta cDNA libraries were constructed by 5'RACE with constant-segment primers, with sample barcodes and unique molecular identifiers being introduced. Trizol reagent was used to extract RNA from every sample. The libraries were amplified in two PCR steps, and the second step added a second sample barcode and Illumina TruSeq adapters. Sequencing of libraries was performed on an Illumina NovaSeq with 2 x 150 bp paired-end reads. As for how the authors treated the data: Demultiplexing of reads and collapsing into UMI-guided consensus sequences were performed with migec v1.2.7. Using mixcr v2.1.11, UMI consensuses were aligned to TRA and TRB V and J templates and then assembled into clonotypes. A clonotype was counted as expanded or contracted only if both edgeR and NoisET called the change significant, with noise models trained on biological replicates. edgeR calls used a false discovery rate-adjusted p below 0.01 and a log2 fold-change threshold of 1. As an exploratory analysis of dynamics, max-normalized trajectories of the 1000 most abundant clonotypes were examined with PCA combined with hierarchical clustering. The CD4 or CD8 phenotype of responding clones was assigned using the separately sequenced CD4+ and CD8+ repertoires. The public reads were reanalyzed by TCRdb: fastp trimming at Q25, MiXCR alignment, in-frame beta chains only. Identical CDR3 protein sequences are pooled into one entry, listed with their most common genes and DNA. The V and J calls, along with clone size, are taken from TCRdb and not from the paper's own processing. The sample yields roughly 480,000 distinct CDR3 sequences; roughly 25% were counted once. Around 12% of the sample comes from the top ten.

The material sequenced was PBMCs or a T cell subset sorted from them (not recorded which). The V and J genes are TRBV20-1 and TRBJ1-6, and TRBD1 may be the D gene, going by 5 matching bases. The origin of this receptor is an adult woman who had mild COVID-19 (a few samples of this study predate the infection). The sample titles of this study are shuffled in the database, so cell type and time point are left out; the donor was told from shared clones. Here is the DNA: TGCAGTGCTAGAGTAAGGGACGGTCCTAGACCCCTCCACTTT. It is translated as CSARVRDGPRPLHF.